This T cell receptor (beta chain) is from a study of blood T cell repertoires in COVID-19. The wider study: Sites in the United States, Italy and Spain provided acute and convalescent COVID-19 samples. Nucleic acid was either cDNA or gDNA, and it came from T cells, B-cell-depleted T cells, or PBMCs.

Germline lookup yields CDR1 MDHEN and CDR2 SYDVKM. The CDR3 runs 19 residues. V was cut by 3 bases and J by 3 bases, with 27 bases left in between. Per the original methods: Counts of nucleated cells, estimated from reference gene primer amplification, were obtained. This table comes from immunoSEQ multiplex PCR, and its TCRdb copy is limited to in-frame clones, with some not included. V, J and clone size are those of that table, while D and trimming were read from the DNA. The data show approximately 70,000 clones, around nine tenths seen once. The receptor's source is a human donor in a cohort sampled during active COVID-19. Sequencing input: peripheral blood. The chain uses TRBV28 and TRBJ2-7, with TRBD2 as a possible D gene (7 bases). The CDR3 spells CASSFSIWTRGEGNYEQYF. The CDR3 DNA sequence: TGTGCCAGCAGTTTCTCTATTTGGACTAGGGGGGAGGGGAACTACGAGCAGTACTTC.